This T cell receptor beta chain derives from a study of CD8+CD57+ T cells in acquired aplastic anemia. Previously, flow cytometry had revealed CD8+CD57+ cell expansion in the patients chosen for sequencing. All patients had severe acquired aplastic anemia. Receipt of therapy had not occurred in any patient by the time of blood sampling. Study results and limitations: Simpson's diversity of CD8+ cells was not significantly different in patients compared with controls.

The CDR3 covers 13 residues. J gave up 12 bases and V 6 bases, and 9 bases lay outside the gene matches. Germline V CDR1 and CDR2: WSHSY, SAAADI. Genomic DNA templated the TCR beta VDJ and CDR3 profiling. In TCRdb, the reads were re-called with MiXCR into one record per CDR3 protein. Of fewer than 200,000 distinct CDR3 sequences detected, 71% appear once; the ten largest clones hold 45% to 60%. Regarding this clonotype: Its antigen is unknown.

The sample was sorted CD4+, CD8+, or CD8+CD57+ T cells (not recorded which) from PBMCs. The chain links TRBV10-2 to TRBJ1-2; TRBD1 aligns across 11 bases. This sequence originates from a human donor with aplastic anemia. The CDR3 bases are TGCGCCAGCAGGCCGGGACAGGGGGTCGGCCACACCTTC. Its translation: CASRPGQGVGHTF.